Listed here are 14 T cell receptor beta chains from one sample, sequenced in a study of cytomegalovirus exposure and HLA in healthy donors. The study ran its PCR with 60 Vbeta and 13 Jbeta primers. Data came from immunoSEQ multiplex PCR; TCRdb stores just in-frame clones and leaves some out. The sample lists some 110,000 clones; about 80% were seen once. The material sequenced was PBMCs. The receptor source for this set is a man younger than 45 in good health and CMV-seronegative.

The V gene is TRBV9, the J gene TRBJ2-3; TRBD1 matches at 10 bases. Germline V gene data show CDR1 as SGDLS and CDR2 as YYNGEE. The CDR3 length is 16 residues. Trimming took 0 bases from V and 3 from J; bases not matched to a gene: 4. CDR3 sequence reads: CASSVVGDRGTDTQYF. CDR3 nucleotides: TGTGCCAGCAGCGTAGTAGGGGACAGGGGAACAGATACGCAGTATTTT. Using reference TRBV9 and TRBJ2-3 for the parts outside the CDR3, the full variable domain is DSGVTQTPKHLITATGQRVTLRCSPRSGDLSVYWYQQSLDQGLQFLIQYYNGEERAKGNILERFSAQQFPDLHSELNLSSLELGDSALYFCASSVVGDRGTDTQYFGPGTRLTVL.

This chain joins TRBV5-6 and TRBJ2-7, with 10 bases identical to TRBD1. The CDR3 sequence is 14 residues long. The trim removed 2 bases at V and 2 bases at J, leaving 1 base unmatched. The germline gives CDR1 SGHDT, CDR2 YYEEEE. The CDR3 region has the DNA TGTGCCAGCAGCTTAGGGACAGGGGCCTACGAGCAGTACTTC. This codes for CASSLGTGAYEQYF.

The chain carries TRBV7-9 and TRBJ2-1; 7 bases fit TRBD2. Germline CDR1 SEHNR, CDR2 FQNEAQ (reference sequence). Trimming at V came to 0 bases and at J to 6 bases, leaving 2 bases not matched to a gene. CDR3 length: 14 residues. CDR3 loop: CASSLAGLSNEQFF. CDR3 coding DNA: TGTGCCAGCAGCTTAGCGGGACTATCCAATGAGCAGTTCTTC.

This clone was counted once. The chain joins TRBV6-5 to TRBJ1-2, with a tentative D call TRBD1 (6 bases). V was clipped by 6 bases and J by 8 bases, with 13 bases between them. The CDR3 is 12 amino acids. Germline CDR1 and CDR2: MNHEY and SVGAGI. CDR3 coding DNA: TGTGCCAGCAGGGCCCCCCAGGGGGGCTACACCTTC. Translation gives CASRAPQGGYTF.

The V and J genes are TRBV6-5 and TRBJ1-1; tentatively, D is TRBD1 (6 bases). CDR3 size: 16 residues. Per germline, CDR1 MNHEY and CDR2 SVGAGI. With 0 bases removed from V and 4 bases from J, the gap between germline ends came to 15 bases. CDR3 protein: CASSYSYAGVGTEAFF. For the CDR3, the DNA is TGTGCCAGCAGTTACTCGTATGCAGGGGTGGGCACTGAAGCTTTCTTT.

The genes are TRBV4-1 and TRBJ2-1, with 10 bases matching TRBD2. The trim removed 4 bases at V and 2 bases at J, leaving 5 bases unmatched. The CDR3 totals 16 residues. Looked up from germline, CDR1 is MGHRA and CDR2 is YSYEKL. CDR3 bases: TGCGCCAGCAGCCTAGCGGGAGGCGGGCCCTACAATGAGCAGTTCTTC. Its protein product is CASSLAGGGPYNEQFF.

V usage is TRBV9 and J usage is TRBJ2-3, with TRBD2 matching 7 bases. Germline lookup yields CDR1 SGDLS and CDR2 YYNGEE. The CDR3 runs 16 residues. V lost 3 bases, J lost 4 bases, and 11 bases stayed unmatched. The CDR3 coding sequence is TGTGCCAGCAGCGAGGGAGCGAATAGCGGGTCAGATACGCAGTATTTT. This codes for CASSEGANSGSDTQYF.

The chain recombines TRBV12-5 with TRBJ1-6, with D possibly being TRBD1 (6 bases). CDR1 is LGHNT and CDR2 is FRNRAP in the germline V gene. There are 16 residues in the CDR3. V was clipped by 6 bases and J by 0 bases, with 12 bases between them. The CDR3 coding sequence is TGTGCTAGTGGGGGACACCCCAGCTCCTATAATTCACCCCTCCACTTT. Translating it yields CASGGHPSSYNSPLHF.

The chain carries TRBV7-9 and TRBJ1-2; maybe TRBD1 (5 bases). CDR1 is SEHNR, CDR2 FQNEAQ, per germline (reference sequence). Trimming took 5 bases from V and 6 from J, leaving 16 bases between them. CDR3 size: 14 residues. DNA for the CDR3: TGTGCCAGCAGCCCAGAGACAGATAAGAATGGCTACACCTTC. Translation gives CASSPETDKNGYTF.

The chain is built from TRBV4-1 and TRBJ1-4; TRBD1 matches 8 bases. This CDR3 has 19 amino acids. Germline CDR1 and CDR2: MGHRA and YSYEKL. Unmatched junction bases numbered 19, after V lost 0 bases and J lost 10 bases. The CDR3 reads CASSQEPFLRTGSEVKLFF. The CDR3 DNA sequence: TGCGCCAGCAGCCAAGAGCCTTTTCTCCGGACAGGGTCGGAGGTAAAACTGTTTTTT.

The chain links TRBV5-6 to TRBJ1-5; tentatively, D is TRBD1 (6 bases). Between the trimmed V and J ends, which lost 1 base and 7 bases, there was a span of 12 bases. CDR3 length equals 14 residues. Per germline, CDR1 SGHDT and CDR2 YYEEEE. CDR3 bases: TGTGCCAGCAGCTTGCGGAGGGGGGGACAGCCCCAGCATTTT. It encodes CASSLRRGGQPQHF.

V is TRBV9 and J is TRBJ1-4; maybe TRBD1 (5 bases). The V and J ends lost 3 bases and 8 bases respectively, with 14 bases between them. CDR1 is SGDLS, CDR2 YYNGEE, per germline. This CDR3 spans 14 amino acids. The CDR3 bases are TGTGCCAGCAGCGACAACTCGGGGGGAGAAAAACTGTTTTTT. Translation: CASSDNSGGEKLFF.

The chain employs TRBV6-1 and TRBJ2-5; 10 bases are shared with TRBD1. CDR3 length: 13 amino acids. Germline V gives CDR1 MNHNS, CDR2 SASEGT. With 11 bases clipped from V and 7 bases from J, the junction kept 10 bases outside the gene matches. The CDR3 DNA reads TGTGCCGGACAGGGGGTGGGCCTGGTGACCCAGTACTTC. It codes for CAGQGVGLVTQYF.

The genes are TRBV29-1 and TRBJ2-2; tentative D call: TRBD2 (7 bases). Germline CDR1 is SQVTM and CDR2 is ANQGSEA. Trimming cost V 5 bases and J 3 bases, with 13 bases left between them. This CDR3 is built from 14 residues. The CDR3 sequence: CSVQGGGYTGELFF. The CDR3 coding sequence is TGCAGCGTTCAAGGGGGGGGTTACACCGGGGAGCTGTTTTTT.